The TCR beta chain described here comes from a study of neurological immune-mediated disorders (dated by TCRdb to the late 2010s). About the study as a whole: The study compared peripheral blood TCR-beta repertoires of HTLV-I-associated myelopathy (HAM/TSP) patients, multiple sclerosis patients and healthy controls using UMI-based sequencing. Longitudinal samples, technical triplicates and paired sorted CD4+ and CD8+ T-cell subsets, alongside PBMC samples, were included among the roughly 98 TCR-beta libraries. Of the 68 subjects in the cohort, around 14 were HAM/TSP patients, about 34 were multiple sclerosis patients, and about 20 were healthy controls. The study at large found these results: No identical CDR3 amino acid sequences were shared among expanded clones across subjects, suggesting private TCR-beta repertoires in all groups. TCR clonal expansion was highest in HAM/TSP patients and lowest in MS patients, with MS patients falling below even healthy controls.

cDNA was synthesized by template-switch 5'RACE using a primer with a 10-nucleotide random unique molecular identifier that tagged each TCR transcript. Every sequencing run yielded over 180 million TCR-beta sequences covering 15-18 subjects. Total RNA was extracted with the RNeasy kit. The KAPA Real-time Library Amplification kit was used to amplify TCR-beta VDJ regions with primers targeting the TCR constant region and the 5'RACE anchor. A first PCR added sample indexes and Illumina adaptors, after which a second PCR increased the library yield. The roughly 650 bp TCR product was size-selected on a 2% E-gel SizeSelection system after Ampure bead purification. Before pooling, library quality was checked on a Bioanalyzer, concentration was measured with Qubit, and libraries were quantified with the Kapa Library Quantification kit. Libraries were sequenced paired-end 2 x 150 bp on an Illumina HiSeq 2500. To increase sequence diversity, about 25-30% phiX was spiked into each library pool. The authors' analysis ran thus. The quality-filtered reads were processed with the UMI-based MiGEC pipeline, whose error correction step removed more than 90% of the raw TCR sequences. IMGT germline references were used for alignment of VDJ genes, and clonotypes were defined by a unique CDR3 amino acid sequence together with V-J genes. Clonal expansion, Shannon diversity and CDR3 relatedness (CalcPairwiseDistances, ClusterSamples) were evaluated with VDJtools, and phylogenetic trees were built with CLCbio workbench. Expanded clones were defined as having at least 8 unique UMIs, based on coefficient-of-variation modelling across technical triplicates. TCRdb reanalyzed the raw reads on its own, using fastp at Q25 for trimming and MiXCR for clone calling, and kept in-frame beta chains. Rows with a matching CDR3 protein are joined into one entry that keeps the most common DNA and genes. V and J calls and clone size were set by TCRdb, not the authors. The sample yields about 35,000 distinct CDR3 sequences; about 7% were counted once. The top ten hold 4.4% of the sample.

This clonotype was counted ten times or more. What antigen it recognizes has not been identified. No base-level quality is on record; no much larger clone is a single base apart. Inclusive of the bounding cysteine and phenylalanine, the CDR3 is 16 residues long. The DNA shown is the 48-base CDR3, in frame from base 1. Ends trimmed: V by 5 bases, J by 3 bases; bases unmatched to a gene: 9. Looking up the germline V gene yields CDR1 SGHDN and CDR2 FVKESK. The healthy controls were volunteers from a blood bank in Maryland, USA. Libraries from unsorted PBMCs were made from 2 million PBMCs kept in RNAlater at -80 degrees C until RNA extraction. PBMCs were separated from peripheral blood using Ficoll-Hypaque density gradient centrifugation and then cryopreserved in liquid nitrogen.

The V gene is TRBV14 and the J gene is TRBJ2-1; 8 central bases correspond to TRBD1. The sample comprised PBMCs. The clonotype comes from a middle-aged woman in good health. The CDR3 reads CASSSLGQADYNEQFF. In nucleotide form, the sequence is TGTGCCAGCAGCTCCCTGGGACAGGCGGACTACAATGAGCAGTTCTTC. This CDR3, with the reference TRBV14 and TRBJ2-1 proteins standing in past its ends, gives the full variable domain EAGVTQFPSHSVIEKGQTVTLRCDPISGHDNLYWYRRVMGKEIKFLLHFVKESKQDESGMPNNRFLAERTGGTYSTLKVQPAELEDSGVYFCASSSLGQADYNEQFFGPGTRLTVL.